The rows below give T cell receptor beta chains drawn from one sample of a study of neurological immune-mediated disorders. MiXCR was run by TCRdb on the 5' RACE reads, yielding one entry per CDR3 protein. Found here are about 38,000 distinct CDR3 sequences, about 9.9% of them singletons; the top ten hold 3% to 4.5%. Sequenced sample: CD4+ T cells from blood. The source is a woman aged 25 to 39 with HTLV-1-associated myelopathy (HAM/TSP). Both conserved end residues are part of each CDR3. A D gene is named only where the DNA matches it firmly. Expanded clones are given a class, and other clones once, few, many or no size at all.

DNA: TGCAGTGCTAGAGATCCGGGGTTCACAGATACGCAGTATTTT; CDR3: CSARDPGFTDTQYF; D: -; size: many; J: TRBJ2-3; V: TRBV20-1
DNA: TGTGCCAGCAGCCAAGTCTCCTCCTACGAGCAGTACTTC; CDR3: CASSQVSSYEQYF; D: -; size: many; J: TRBJ2-7; V: TRBV3-1
DNA: TGCAGTGCTCCCGCCGCGCAGGGAGGAAACACTGAAGCTTTCTTT; CDR3: CSAPAAQGGNTEAFF; D: -; size: many; J: TRBJ1-1; V: TRBV20-1
DNA: TGCAGTGCTACTCCGGGACAGGGGAATGAAAAACTGTTTTTT; CDR3: CSATPGQGNEKLFF; D: TRBD1; size: many; J: TRBJ1-4; V: TRBV20-1
DNA: TGTGCCATCAGCCAACAGGGCTCCTACAATGAGCAGTTCTTC; CDR3: CAISQQGSYNEQFF; D: -; size: -; J: TRBJ2-1; V: TRBV10-3
DNA: TGCAGTGCTAGAGATTCGCAGAACAATCAGCCCCAGCATTTT; CDR3: CSARDSQNNQPQHF; D: -; size: -; J: TRBJ1-5; V: TRBV20-1
DNA: TGTGCCAGCAGCCCCGGACCGGGCTACACCTTC; CDR3: CASSPGPGYTF; D: -; size: many; J: TRBJ1-2; V: TRBV7-9
DNA: TGCAGCGGGACTCCCGGGACAGATACGCAGTATTTT; CDR3: CSGTPGTDTQYF; D: -; size: many; J: TRBJ2-3; V: TRBV29-1
DNA: TGCAGTGCTAGAGTCGGACTGAACTCCTATAATTCACCCCTCCACTTT; CDR3: CSARVGLNSYNSPLHF; D: -; size: many; J: TRBJ1-6; V: TRBV20-1
DNA: TGCAGTGCTAGAGCGTCCAGTACAAGCTCCTATAATTCACCCCTCCACTTT; CDR3: CSARASSTSSYNSPLHF; D: -; size: many; J: TRBJ1-6; V: TRBV20-1
DNA: TGTGCCAGCAGTGACGGCCGAGGCTTCGCTGAAGCTTTCTTT; CDR3: CASSDGRGFAEAFF; D: -; size: many; J: TRBJ1-1; V: TRBV6-4
DNA: TGTGCCAGCAGTTTCCAGGGTCGAAGCACCGGGGAGCTGTTTTTT; CDR3: CASSFQGRSTGELFF; D: -; size: many; J: TRBJ2-2; V: TRBV5-5
DNA: TGTGCCAGCAGCCAGGACAGGGTAGCAACTAATGAAAAACTGTTTTTT; CDR3: CASSQDRVATNEKLFF; D: TRBD1; size: many; J: TRBJ1-4; V: TRBV6-4
DNA: TGCGCCAGCAGCGACTATCTGACAAACTATGGCTACACCTTC; CDR3: CASSDYLTNYGYTF; D: -; size: many; J: TRBJ1-2; V: TRBV5-1
DNA: TGCAGTGCTAGGTTGAGCGGGGACGCCAAAAACATTCAGTACTTC; CDR3: CSARLSGDAKNIQYF; D: TRBD2; size: many; J: TRBJ2-4; V: TRBV20-1
DNA: TGTGCCAGCAGCCAAGATCCATGGACTAGCGGGGGACCTCTGGATACGCAGTATTTT; CDR3: CASSQDPWTSGGPLDTQYF; D: TRBD2; size: many; J: TRBJ2-3; V: TRBV4-2
DNA: TGTGCCATCTGGGATCTCGGAAACACCATATATTTT; CDR3: CAIWDLGNTIYF; D: -; size: many; J: TRBJ1-3; V: TRBV10-3
DNA: TGTGCCAGCAGCTTGGCTCGGGGTAATCCTCAGCCCCAGCATTTT; CDR3: CASSLARGNPQPQHF; D: -; size: many; J: TRBJ1-5; V: TRBV5-6
DNA: TGCGCCAGCAGCTTGGGAAAAACAGGGAACACTGAAGCTTTCTTT; CDR3: CASSLGKTGNTEAFF; D: -; size: many; J: TRBJ1-1; V: TRBV5-1
DNA: TGTGCCAGCAGCCGAAAACCCCCCCAGGGGGATCGGGGAAACACCATATATTTT; CDR3: CASSRKPPQGDRGNTIYF; D: TRBD1; size: many; J: TRBJ1-3; V: TRBV3-1
DNA: TGTGCCAGCAGCTTAGGTACGGCGGCGCAGTATTTT; CDR3: CASSLGTAAQYF; D: -; size: once; J: TRBJ2-3; V: TRBV7-2
DNA: TGTGCCAGCAGCTTAGCGGCAGGGATATACAATGAGCAGTTCTTC; CDR3: CASSLAAGIYNEQFF; D: -; size: many; J: TRBJ2-1; V: TRBV7-2
DNA: TGTGCCAGCAGTCGGGACAGGGCTTACTATGGCTACACCTTC; CDR3: CASSRDRAYYGYTF; D: TRBD1; size: many; J: TRBJ1-2; V: TRBV6-5
DNA: TGCAGTGCTAGTGGCAGGGTAAGGGATTCACCCCTCCACTTT; CDR3: CSASGRVRDSPLHF; D: -; size: many; J: TRBJ1-6; V: TRBV20-1
DNA: TGCAGTGCTAGAGATATAACCGAGCAAGGGAATCAGCCCCAGCATTTT; CDR3: CSARDITEQGNQPQHF; D: -; size: -; J: TRBJ1-5; V: TRBV20-1
DNA: TGCGCCAGCAGCTTGGGACTAGAGACAGATACGCAGTATTTT; CDR3: CASSLGLETDTQYF; D: -; size: many; J: TRBJ2-3; V: TRBV5-1
DNA: TGTGCCAGCAGTTTCAGGAAAGGTTACGAGCAGTACTTC; CDR3: CASSFRKGYEQYF; D: -; size: many; J: TRBJ2-7; V: TRBV12-3/TRBV12-4
DNA: TGCGCCAGCAGCTTACCAGGGACCGAGCAGTACTTC; CDR3: CASSLPGTEQYF; D: -; size: many; J: TRBJ2-7; V: TRBV5-1
DNA: TGTGCCAGCAGCCCTTTGAGGGGGTCAGGGCGCAATGAGCAGTTCTTC; CDR3: CASSPLRGSGRNEQFF; D: -; size: many; J: TRBJ2-1; V: TRBV11-2
DNA: TGTGCCAGCTCACCTGATCGGAGGGGCACAGATACGCAGTATTTT; CDR3: CASSPDRRGTDTQYF; D: -; size: -; J: TRBJ2-3; V: TRBV18
DNA: TGCGCCAGCAGCTCATCGTCAGGGATCAAGCAGTACTTC; CDR3: CASSSSSGIKQYF; D: -; size: -; J: TRBJ2-7; V: TRBV5-1
DNA: TGTGCCAGCTCAACCGGGACTACCTACGAGCAGTACTTC; CDR3: CASSTGTTYEQYF; D: TRBD2; size: few; J: TRBJ2-7; V: TRBV18
DNA: TGCAGTGCTATAGGTTCCTCCCCAGTTCACTATGGCTACACCTTC; CDR3: CSAIGSSPVHYGYTF; D: -; size: many; J: TRBJ1-2; V: TRBV20-1
DNA: TGTGCCAGCAGCCCCGACAGGGGGAATGGCTACACCTTC; CDR3: CASSPDRGNGYTF; D: TRBD1; size: many; J: TRBJ1-2; V: TRBV6-2/TRBV6-3
DNA: TGCAGTGCTATCAAGCCTCGACAGATACGCACAGATACGCAGTATTTT; CDR3: CSAIKPRQIRTDTQYF; D: -; size: many; J: TRBJ2-3; V: TRBV20-1
DNA: TGTGCCAGCTCACGAGGCACCGCTAACTATGGCTACACCTTC; CDR3: CASSRGTANYGYTF; D: -; size: many; J: TRBJ1-2; V: TRBV18
DNA: TGCGCCAGCAGCTTAAGCGGGCTGGCTTACAATGAGCAGTTCTTC; CDR3: CASSLSGLAYNEQFF; D: -; size: many; J: TRBJ2-1; V: TRBV5-1
DNA: TGCAGTGCCGCGGACAGGGGTCAGCCCCAGCATTTT; CDR3: CSAADRGQPQHF; D: TRBD1; size: many; J: TRBJ1-5; V: TRBV20-1
DNA: TGTGCCATCAGTGAGGGACTCAGCGCCCTCTACGAGCAGTACTTC; CDR3: CAISEGLSALYEQYF; D: -; size: once; J: TRBJ2-7; V: TRBV10-3
DNA: TGCAGCGCCAGACAGGCCAATCAGCCCCAGCATTTT; CDR3: CSARQANQPQHF; D: -; size: many; J: TRBJ1-5; V: TRBV29-1
DNA: TGCGCCAGCAGCTTGGTCCCAGCGGACTTCTCTGGAAACACCATATATTTT; CDR3: CASSLVPADFSGNTIYF; D: -; size: many; J: TRBJ1-3; V: TRBV5-1
DNA: TGTGCCAGCAGCCCCTGGGGGCGTAGCGTAGGAACAGATACGCAGTATTTT; CDR3: CASSPWGRSVGTDTQYF; D: -; size: -; J: TRBJ2-3; V: TRBV4-2
DNA: TGCAGCGTTGACTCCCAGGTGAACACTGAAGCTTTCTTT; CDR3: CSVDSQVNTEAFF; D: -; size: -; J: TRBJ1-1; V: TRBV29-1
DNA: TGCGGTGCTAGAGATCTGGCAGGGGTCACTGAAGCTTTCTTT; CDR3: CGARDLAGVTEAFF; D: -; size: -; J: TRBJ1-1; V: TRBV20-1
DNA: TGTGCCAGCAGCGCCCGGGTTGGCAATCAGCCCCAGCATTTT; CDR3: CASSARVGNQPQHF; D: -; size: many; J: TRBJ1-5; V: TRBV6-1
DNA: TGTGCCAGCAGCCAATTACAGGGTCCCTCCTACGAGCAGTACTTC; CDR3: CASSQLQGPSYEQYF; D: -; size: many; J: TRBJ2-7; V: TRBV14
DNA: TGTGCCAGCAGCTTAGGAGTAGTCCGTGCCGACTATGGCTACACCTTC; CDR3: CASSLGVVRADYGYTF; D: -; size: many; J: TRBJ1-2; V: TRBV7-2
DNA: TGTGCCACCAGCAGAGGTGGACCGAACACTGAAGCTTTCTTT; CDR3: CATSRGGPNTEAFF; D: -; size: -; J: TRBJ1-1; V: TRBV15
DNA: TGTGCCAGCAGTAGAAACACTGAAGCTTTCTTT; CDR3: CASSRNTEAFF; D: -; size: many; J: TRBJ1-1; V: TRBV7-9
DNA: TGCAGTGCTAGAGTAAGAGGTTTTAATGAAAAACTGTTTTTT; CDR3: CSARVRGFNEKLFF; D: -; size: many; J: TRBJ1-4; V: TRBV20-1
DNA: TGTGCCAGCAGTTACTCGGAAACTAGCGTTGAGTGGACAGATACGCAGTATTTT; CDR3: CASSYSETSVEWTDTQYF; D: TRBD2; size: many; J: TRBJ2-3; V: TRBV6-2/TRBV6-3
DNA: TGTGCCAGCACCAAAACAGGGGGAAGTGGTGGTGGCTACACCTTC; CDR3: CASTKTGGSGGGYTF; D: TRBD1; size: -; J: TRBJ1-2; V: TRBV6-5
DNA: TGCAGTGCTAGAGTAGACAGGGACGCCGGGGAGCTGTTTTTT; CDR3: CSARVDRDAGELFF; D: TRBD1; size: many; J: TRBJ2-2; V: TRBV20-1
DNA: TGTGCCAGCAGTTTAAGGGACAGGGGCTACGAGCAGTACTTC; CDR3: CASSLRDRGYEQYF; D: TRBD1; size: many; J: TRBJ2-7; V: TRBV12-3/TRBV12-4
DNA: TGTGCCACTACCCAGGGAATCCCCACTGAAGCTTTCTTT; CDR3: CATTQGIPTEAFF; D: -; size: many; J: TRBJ1-1; V: TRBV10-3